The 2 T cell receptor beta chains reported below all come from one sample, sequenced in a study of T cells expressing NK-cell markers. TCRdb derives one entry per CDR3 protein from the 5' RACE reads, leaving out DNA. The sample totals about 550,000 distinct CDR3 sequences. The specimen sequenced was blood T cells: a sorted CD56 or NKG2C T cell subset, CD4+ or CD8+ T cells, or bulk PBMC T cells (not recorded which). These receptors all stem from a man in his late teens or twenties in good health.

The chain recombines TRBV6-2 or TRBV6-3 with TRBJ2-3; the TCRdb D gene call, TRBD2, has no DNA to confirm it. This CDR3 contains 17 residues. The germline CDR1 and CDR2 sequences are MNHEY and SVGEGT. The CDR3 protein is CASSYWIGREGTDTQYF.

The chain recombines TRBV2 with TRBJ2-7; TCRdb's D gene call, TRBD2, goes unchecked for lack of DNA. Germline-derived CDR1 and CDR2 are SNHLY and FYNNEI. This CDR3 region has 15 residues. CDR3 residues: CASSHRRGLNYEQYF.